The clone carrying this T cell receptor (beta chain) was observed a handful of times. This record comes from a study of T-cell reconstitution after alpha-beta-depleted transplantation in children. The junction had 11 bases not matched to a gene; V was cut back by 6 bases and J by 5 bases. CDR3 size: 16 residues. Germline V CDR1 and CDR2: DFQATT, SNEGSKA (reference sequence). TCRbeta library preparation incorporated unique molecular identifiers. One entry per CDR3 protein results from TCRdb running MiXCR on the PCR reads. The table has about 410,000 distinct CDR3 sequences, around 21% seen once; the top ten hold around 4%.

Sequencing used PBMCs from the stem cell graft donor, obtained from the stem cell graft. This clonotype was sampled from a human donor who donated a stem cell graft to a child with acute myeloid leukemia. The chain carries TRBV20-1 and TRBJ2-5; the match to TRBD2 covers 14 bases. This chain's CDR3 is CSARTSGRLPRETQYF. CDR3 nucleotide sequence: TGCAGTGCAAGGACTAGCGGGAGGCTGCCTAGGGAGACCCAGTACTTC.